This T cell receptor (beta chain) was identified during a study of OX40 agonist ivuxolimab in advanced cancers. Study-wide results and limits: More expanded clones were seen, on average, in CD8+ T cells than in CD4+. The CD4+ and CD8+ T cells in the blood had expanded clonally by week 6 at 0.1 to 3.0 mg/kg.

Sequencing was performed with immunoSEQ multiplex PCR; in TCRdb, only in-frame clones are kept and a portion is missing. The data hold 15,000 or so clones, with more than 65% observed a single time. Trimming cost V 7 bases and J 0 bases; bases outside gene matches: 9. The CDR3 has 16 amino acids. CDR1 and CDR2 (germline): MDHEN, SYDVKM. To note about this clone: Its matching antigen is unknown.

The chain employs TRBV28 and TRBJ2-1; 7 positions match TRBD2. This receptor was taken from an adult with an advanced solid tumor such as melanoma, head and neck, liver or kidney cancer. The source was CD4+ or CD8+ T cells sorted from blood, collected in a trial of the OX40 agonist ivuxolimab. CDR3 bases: TGTGCCAGCAAGGGCGGGAGCGCACTCTCCTACAATGAGCAGTTCTTC. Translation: CASKGGSALSYNEQFF.